This T cell receptor beta chain appears in the sequencing data of a study of T cells after posttransplantation cyclophosphamide. Here immunoSEQ multiplex PCR was the method, and the copy in TCRdb shows in-frame clones only, minus some. Sampling found fewer than 55,000 clones, none seen once. General study points: Donor CD8+ memory clones often dominated recipient blood repertoires at later times. Recipient CMV seropositivity and CMV reactivation strongly tracked TRB clonality. Skin or GI-infiltrating T cells shared few TRB sequences with blood.

This clone was counted ten times or more. The antigen is unknown. The CDR3 is 13 amino acids. Trimming shortened V by 4 bases and J by 1 base, and 7 bases separated the two germline ends. Germline V CDR1 and CDR2: KGHSH, LQKENI. The sequence derives from a man aged 35 to 55 in good health, CMV-negative, and a related stem cell transplant donor. The J gene is TRBJ1-1, the V gene TRBV18; D uncertain. Sequencing used PBMCs. CDR3 coding DNA: TGTGCCAGCTCACTTACACAGAACACTGAAGCTTTCTTT. Translated, it gives CASSLTQNTEAFF.